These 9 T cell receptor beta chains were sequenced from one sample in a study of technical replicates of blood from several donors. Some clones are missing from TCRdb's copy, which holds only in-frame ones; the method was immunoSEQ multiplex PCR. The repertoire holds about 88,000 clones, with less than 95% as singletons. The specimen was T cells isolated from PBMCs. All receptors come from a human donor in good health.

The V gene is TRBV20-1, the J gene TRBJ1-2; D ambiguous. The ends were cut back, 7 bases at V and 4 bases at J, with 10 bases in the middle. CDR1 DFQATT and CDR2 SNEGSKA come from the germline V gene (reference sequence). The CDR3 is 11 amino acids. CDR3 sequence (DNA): TGCAGTGGCACAGATACCTATGGCTACACCTTC. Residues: CSGTDTYGYTF.

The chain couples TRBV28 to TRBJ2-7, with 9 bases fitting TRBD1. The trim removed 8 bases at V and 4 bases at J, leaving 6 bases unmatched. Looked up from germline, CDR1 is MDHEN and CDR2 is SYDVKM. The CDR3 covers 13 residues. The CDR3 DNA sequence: TGTGCCAGCCGGGACAGGGCCCAATACGAGCAGTACTTC. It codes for CASRDRAQYEQYF.

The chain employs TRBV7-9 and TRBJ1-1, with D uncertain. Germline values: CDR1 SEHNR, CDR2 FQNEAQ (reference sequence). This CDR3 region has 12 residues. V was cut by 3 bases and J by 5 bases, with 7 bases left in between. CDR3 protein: CASSFSGTEAFF. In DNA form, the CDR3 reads TGTGCCAGCAGCTTTTCGGGGACTGAAGCTTTCTTT.

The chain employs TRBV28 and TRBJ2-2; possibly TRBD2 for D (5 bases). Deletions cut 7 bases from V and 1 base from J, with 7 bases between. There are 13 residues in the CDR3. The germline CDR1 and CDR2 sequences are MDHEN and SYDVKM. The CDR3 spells CASTGLNTGELFF. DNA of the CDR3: TGTGCCAGCACAGGACTGAACACCGGGGAGCTGTTTTTT.

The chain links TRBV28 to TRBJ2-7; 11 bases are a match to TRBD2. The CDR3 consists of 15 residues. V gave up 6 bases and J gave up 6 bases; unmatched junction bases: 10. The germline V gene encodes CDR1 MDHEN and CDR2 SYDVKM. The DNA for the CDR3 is TGTGCCAGCAGACTGGCCACTAGCGGGAGTCCCGAGCAGTACTTC. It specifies CASRLATSGSPEQYF. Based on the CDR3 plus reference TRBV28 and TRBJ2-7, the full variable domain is DVKVTQSSRYLVKRTGEKVFLECVQDMDHENMFWYRQDPGLGLRLIYFSYDVKMKEKGDIPEGYSVSREKKERFSLILESASTNQTSMYLCASRLATSGSPEQYFGPGTRLTVT.

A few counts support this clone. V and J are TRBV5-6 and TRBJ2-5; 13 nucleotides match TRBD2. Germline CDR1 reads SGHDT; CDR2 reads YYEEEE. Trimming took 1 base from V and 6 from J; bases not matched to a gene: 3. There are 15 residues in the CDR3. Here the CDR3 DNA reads TGTGCCAGCAGCTTGTGGACTAGCGGGAGCCAGACCCAGTACTTC. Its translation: CASSLWTSGSQTQYF. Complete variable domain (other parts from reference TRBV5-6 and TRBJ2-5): DAGVTQSPTHLIKTRGQQVTLRCSPKSGHDTVSWYQQALGQGPQFIFQYYEEEERQRGNFPDRFSGHQFPNYSSELNVNALLLGDSALYLCASSLWTSGSQTQYFGPGTRLLVL.

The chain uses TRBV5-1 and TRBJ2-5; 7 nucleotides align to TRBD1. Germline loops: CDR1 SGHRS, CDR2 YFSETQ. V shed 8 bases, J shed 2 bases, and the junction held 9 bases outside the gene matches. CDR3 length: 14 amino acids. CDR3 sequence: CARLPGQPQETQYF. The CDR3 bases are TGCGCCAGGTTACCGGGACAGCCTCAAGAGACCCAGTACTTC.

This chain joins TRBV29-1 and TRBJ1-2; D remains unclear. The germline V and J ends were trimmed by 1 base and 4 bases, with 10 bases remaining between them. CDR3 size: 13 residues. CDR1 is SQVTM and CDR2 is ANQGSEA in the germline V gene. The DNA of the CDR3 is TGCAGCGTTGAAGGGCGGCTGGGCTATGGCTACACCTTC. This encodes CSVEGRLGYGYTF. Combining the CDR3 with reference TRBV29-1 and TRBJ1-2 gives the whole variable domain SAVISQKPSRDICQRGTSLTIQCQVDSQVTMMFWYRQQPGQSLTLIATANQGSEATYESGFVIDKFPISRPNLTFSTLTVSNMSPEDSSIYLCSVEGRLGYGYTFGSGTRLTVV.

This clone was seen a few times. The CDR3 sequence is CASEPGGAEAFF. The CDR3 DNA is TGTGCCAGCGAGCCAGGGGGTGCTGAAGCTTTCTTT. The chain has TRBV28 and TRBJ1-1, with TRBD1 identical over 7 bases. CDR3 size: 12 residues. CDR1 MDHEN and CDR2 SYDVKM come from the germline V gene. Trimming cost V 8 bases and J 6 bases; bases outside gene matches: 6.